Listed below are T cell receptor beta chains from one sample, sequenced in a study of blood T cell repertoires in COVID-19. Clones were sequenced by immunoSEQ multiplex PCR, and TCRdb holds only the in-frame ones, with some missing. The data hold about 310,000 clones, with roughly 87% observed a single time. Material: peripheral blood. These receptors originate from a man between 50 and 59 years old with active or convalescent COVID-19. CDR3s include the opening cysteine and the closing phenylalanine or tryptophan. The D gene is left open where the match is weak.

-	TRBJ2-1	13	TRBV2	TGTGCCAGCAGTGAAGGACTCATCAATGAGCAGTTCTTC	CASSEGLINEQFF
-	TRBJ2-1	15	TRBV6-2/TRBV6-3	TGTGCCAGCAGTTACTCTACCCAACGGAGGGATGAGCAGTTCTTC	CASSYSTQRRDEQFF
TRBD1	TRBJ1-4	15	TRBV19	TGTGCCAGTAGTAGCCGTGGGACAGGGTATGAAAAACTGTTTTTT	CASSSRGTGYEKLFF
TRBD1	TRBJ1-5	14	TRBV6-5	TGTGCCAGCGGAAGACAGGGGGCGAGTCAGCCCCAGCATTTT	CASGRQGASQPQHF
-	TRBJ2-3	13	TRBV27	TGTGCCAGCAGTTCCCGAGGGCGAGATACGCAGTATTTT	CASSSRGRDTQYF
-	TRBJ2-7	14	TRBV6-5	TGTGCCAGCAGTACCCGGACCCAGGGGTTCGAGCAGTACTTC	CASSTRTQGFEQYF
TRBD1	TRBJ1-2	14	TRBV9	TGTGCCAGCAGCGAGGGACAGGGGGCGATAGGCTACACCTTC	CASSEGQGAIGYTF
-	TRBJ1-3	16	TRBV3-1/TRBV3-2	TGTGCCAGCAGCCAAAGGGAGAGGGTCTCTGGAAACACCATATATTTT	CASSQRERVSGNTIYF
-	TRBJ2-2	15	TRBV9	TGTGCCAGCAGCGTAGAGGAGGGATACACCGGGGAGCTGTTTTTT	CASSVEEGYTGELFF
-	TRBJ2-7	14	TRBV27	TGTGCCAGCAGTTTCATGCGGGGGCCTTACGAGCAGTACTTC	CASSFMRGPYEQYF
-	TRBJ2-7	14	TRBV6-2/TRBV6-3	TGTGCCAGCAGTTATATAGACAGCTCCTACGAGCAGTACTTC	CASSYIDSSYEQYF
-	TRBJ2-7	12	TRBV7-2	TGTGCCAGCAGCAATAGCGGCTACGAGCAGTACTTC	CASSNSGYEQYF
-	TRBJ2-4	13	TRBV12-3/TRBV12-4	TGTGCCAGCAGTTTAGCGAAGGGGGACATTCAGTACTTC	CASSLAKGDIQYF
TRBD1	TRBJ1-3	16	TRBV6-2/TRBV6-3	TGTGCCAGCAGTGATCGGACAGGGTTCTCTGGAAACACCATATATTTT	CASSDRTGFSGNTIYF
-	TRBJ2-1	17	TRBV27	TGTGCCAGCAGAGTTTGGGGAGGACTCACGACCAACAATGAGCAGTTCTTC	CASRVWGGLTTNNEQFF
-	TRBJ2-1	16	TRBV7-9	TGTGCCAGCAGCCGTCGGGGTACGGGCTCCTACAATGAGCAGTTCTTC	CASSRRGTGSYNEQFF
TRBD2	TRBJ2-2	17	TRBV5-1	TGCGCCAGCAGCTTAGGGGGACTAGCGGGAGAGGCCGGGGAGCTGTTTTTT	CASSLGGLAGEAGELFF
TRBD2	TRBJ2-5	19	TRBV10-3	TGTGCCATCAGTCCATCTACGGGACTAGCGGGGGGGCCTGGGGAGACCCAGTACTTC	CAISPSTGLAGGPGETQYF